This T cell receptor (beta chain) is from a study of blood T cell repertoires in COVID-19. On the study more broadly: In each case, the material was cDNA or gDNA derived from T cells, B-cell-depleted T cells, or PBMCs.

The CDR3 length is 14 residues. V was trimmed by 3 bases and J by 2 bases, leaving 8 bases between them. Germline CDR1 and CDR2: SNHLY and FYNNEI. This table comes from immunoSEQ multiplex PCR, and its TCRdb copy is limited to in-frame clones, with some not included. The table lists about 46,000 clones, around 83% of them singletons. The chain joins TRBV2 to TRBJ1-5; no firm D call. The TCR comes from a woman aged 45-65 years who had recovered from COVID-19. Sequenced: PBMCs or T cells enriched from blood (not recorded which). Written as DNA, the CDR3 is TGTGCCAGCAGTGATCTCGGGGGCAATCAGCCCCAGCATTTT. The encoded protein is CASSDLGGNQPQHF.